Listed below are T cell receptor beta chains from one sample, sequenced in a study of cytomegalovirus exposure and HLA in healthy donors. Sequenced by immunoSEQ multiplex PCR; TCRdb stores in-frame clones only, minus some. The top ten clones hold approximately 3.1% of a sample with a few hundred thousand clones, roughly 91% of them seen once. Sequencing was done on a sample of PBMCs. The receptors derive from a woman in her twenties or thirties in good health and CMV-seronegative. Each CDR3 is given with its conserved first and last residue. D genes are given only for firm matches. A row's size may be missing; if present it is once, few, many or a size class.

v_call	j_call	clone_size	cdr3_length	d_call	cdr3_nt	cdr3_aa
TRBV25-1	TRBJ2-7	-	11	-	TGTGCCAGAGGGCAAACCTACGAGCAGTACTTC	CARGQTYEQYF
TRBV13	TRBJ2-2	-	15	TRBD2	TGTGCCAGCAGCCTCATTGGGGGAGGGACCGGGGAGCTGTTTTTT	CASSLIGGGTGELFF
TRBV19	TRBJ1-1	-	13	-	TGTGCCAGTAGCCGATCGGGAAACACTGAAGCTTTCTTT	CASSRSGNTEAFF
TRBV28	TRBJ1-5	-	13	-	TGTGCCAGATTAAGGACGGGCCCCCAGCCCCAGCATTTT	CARLRTGPQPQHF
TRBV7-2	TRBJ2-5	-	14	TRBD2	TGTGCCAGCAGCTTTAGCGGGATACAAGAGACCCAGTACTTC	CASSFSGIQETQYF
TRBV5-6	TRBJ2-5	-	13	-	TGTGCCAGCAGCTTGCTCCCGCAAGAGACCCAGTACTTC	CASSLLPQETQYF
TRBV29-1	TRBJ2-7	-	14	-	TGCAGCGTCTCCGGGCCCAGGGAGCCCTACGAGCAGTACTTC	CSVSGPREPYEQYF
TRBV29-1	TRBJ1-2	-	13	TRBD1	TGCAGCGTGGTCGTAGGACAGGGGGATGGCTACACCTTC	CSVVVGQGDGYTF
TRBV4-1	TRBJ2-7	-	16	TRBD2	TGCGCCAGCAGCCAAGTTTTTGAACTAGCGGTCGTGGAGCAGTACTTC	CASSQVFELAVVEQYF
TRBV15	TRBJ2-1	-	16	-	TGTGCCACCCAAGGGATAGTGATGGCGGGAAGTAATGAGCAGTTCTTC	CATQGIVMAGSNEQFF
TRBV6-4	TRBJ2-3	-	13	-	TGTGCCAGCAGCCTTGGTAGCACAGATACGCAGTATTTT	CASSLGSTDTQYF
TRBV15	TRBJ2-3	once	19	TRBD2	TGTGCCACCAGCAGAGCCCTGGGCGGGGCAGCGGGGTTCACAGATACGCAGTATTTT	CATSRALGGAAGFTDTQYF
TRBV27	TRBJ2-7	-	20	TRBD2	TGTGCCAGCAGTTTACTGCCCAGGTTGATTGGGGGGAGGGCAAGCTACGAGCAGTACTTC	CASSLLPRLIGGRASYEQYF
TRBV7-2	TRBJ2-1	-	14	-	TGTGCCAGCAGCTTAGCGGGGACTCCCTATGAGCAGTTCTTC	CASSLAGTPYEQFF
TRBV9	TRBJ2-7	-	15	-	TGTGCCAGCAGCGTAGTACCAGGCAGTCCCTACGAGCAGTACTTC	CASSVVPGSPYEQYF
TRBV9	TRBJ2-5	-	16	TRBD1	TGTGCCAGCAGCTTAGGACCAGGGGGTAGTGGAGAGACCCAGTACTTC	CASSLGPGGSGETQYF
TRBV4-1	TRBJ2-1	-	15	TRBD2	TGCGCCAGCAGCCCTATAGCGGGACCCTACAATGAGCAGTTCTTC	CASSPIAGPYNEQFF
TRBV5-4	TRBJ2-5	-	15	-	TGTGCCAGCAGCGACCCCGGGTTAGACCAAGAGACCCAGTACTTC	CASSDPGLDQETQYF
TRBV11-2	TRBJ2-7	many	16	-	TGTGCCAGCAGCCGTCGTAATAGCGGCAGCTCCTACGAGCAGTACTTC	CASSRRNSGSSYEQYF
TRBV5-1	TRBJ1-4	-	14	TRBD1	TGCGCCAGCAGCTCCGGGACAGGCGATGAAAAACTGTTTTTT	CASSSGTGDEKLFF
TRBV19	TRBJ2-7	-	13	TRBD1	TGTGCCAGTAGTACGGGACAGGGCGACGAGCAGTACTTC	CASSTGQGDEQYF
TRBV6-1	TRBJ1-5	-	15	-	TGTGCCACCCTGACGTGGGGGCTGAGCAATCAGCCCCAGCATTTT	CATLTWGLSNQPQHF
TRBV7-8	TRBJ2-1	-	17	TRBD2	TGTGCCAGCAGCTTAGAACTAGCGGGGAGACTTGGCAATGAGCAGTTCTTC	CASSLELAGRLGNEQFF
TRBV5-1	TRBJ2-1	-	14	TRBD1	TGCGCCAGCAGCTTGGCAGGGGGTAACAATGAGCAGTTCTTC	CASSLAGGNNEQFF
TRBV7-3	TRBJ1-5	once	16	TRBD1	TGTGCCAGCCGTTTCTACGGACAGGATAGCAATCAGCCCCAGCATTTT	CASRFYGQDSNQPQHF
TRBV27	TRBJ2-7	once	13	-	TGTGCCAGCAGTTTACAGGGGGGAAGCGAGCAGTACTTC	CASSLQGGSEQYF
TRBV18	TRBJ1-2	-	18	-	TGTGCCAGCTCACCACTATTTCTTGGAGGCAGGACGCTTATGGGCTACACCTTC	CASSPLFLGGRTLMGYTF
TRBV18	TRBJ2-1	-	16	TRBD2	TGTGCCAGCTCACCACCCACAGCGGGGGCCCGCAATGAGCAGTTCTTC	CASSPPTAGARNEQFF